The following is a T cell receptor beta chain sequence with its context. Its specificity is not known. The CDR3 is 15 residues long. Germline lookup yields CDR1 LNHDA and CDR2 SQIVND (reference sequence). This sample is part of a study of monozygotic twins with inflammatory bowel disease. General study results and limits: The analysis failed to separate different T cell subtypes. Results did not support any single strong IBD-associated signal or clonotype. With inverse Simpson as the measure, TCRbeta diversity was lower in IBD patients than in healthy co-twins.

Eight separate reactions per sample served to make cDNA. TCRdb reprocessed the 5' RACE reads, with one entry per CDR3 protein and no DNA. The sample totals roughly 160,000 distinct CDR3 sequences; its top ten clones hold approximately 7.4%. The V call is TRBV19, the J call TRBJ2-1; TCRdb's assignment of TRBD2 cannot be checked, as there is no DNA. This receptor was taken from a human donor with ulcerative colitis or Crohn's disease, or a healthy co-twin of an affected twin (not recorded which). The sequencing input was blood. CDR3 residues: CASSQTSGSANEQFF. Using reference TRBV19 and TRBJ2-1 for the parts outside the CDR3, the full variable domain is DGGITQSPKYLFRKEGQNVTLSCEQNLNHDAMYWYRQDPGQGLRLIYYSQIVNDFQKGDIAEGYSVSREKKESFPLTVTSAQKNPTAFYLCASSQTSGSANEQFFGPGTRLTVL.